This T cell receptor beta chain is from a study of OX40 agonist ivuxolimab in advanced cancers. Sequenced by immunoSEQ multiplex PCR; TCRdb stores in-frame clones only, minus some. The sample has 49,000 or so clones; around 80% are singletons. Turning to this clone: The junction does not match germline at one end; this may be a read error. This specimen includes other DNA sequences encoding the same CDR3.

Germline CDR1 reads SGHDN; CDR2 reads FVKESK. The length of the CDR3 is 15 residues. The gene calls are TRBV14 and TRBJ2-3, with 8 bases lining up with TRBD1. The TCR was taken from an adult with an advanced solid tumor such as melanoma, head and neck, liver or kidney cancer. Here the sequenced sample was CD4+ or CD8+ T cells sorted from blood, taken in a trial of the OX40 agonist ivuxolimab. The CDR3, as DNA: TGTGCCAGTAGCCAAGACAGGGGTTTCTCAGATACGCAGTATTTT. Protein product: CASSQDRGFSDTQYF.